This passage covers 21 T cell receptor beta chains from one sample sequenced in a study of T cells in Graves' hyperthyroidism and ophthalmopathy. RNA transcripts served as the template for amplifying TCR beta CDR3 regions. The HTBI set primed first-round TCR CDR3 RT-PCR. TCRdb processed the multiplex PCR reads anew with MiXCR; each CDR3 protein has one entry. The sample has a few hundred thousand distinct CDR3 sequences, 15% seen once. The material sequenced was blood. The receptors were gathered from a woman in her twenties or thirties with Graves' hyperthyroidism.

The sample holds a few counts of this clonotype. The genes are TRBV28 and TRBJ1-5, with a possible D match to TRBD1 (5 bases). CDR1 is MDHEN and CDR2 is SYDVKM in the germline V gene. The CDR3 has 15 residues. The V end was cut by 7 bases, the J end by 0 bases, with 13 bases between. CDR3 residues: CASTLKGYSNQPQHF. The CDR3 nucleotides read TGTGCCAGCACCTTAAAGGGGTATAGCAATCAGCCCCAGCATTTT.

This clonotype occurred many times. The chain links TRBV3-1 to TRBJ2-7, with 7 bases matching TRBD1. Per the germline V gene, CDR1 is LGHDT and CDR2 is YNNKEL (reference sequence). Trimming at V came to 6 bases and at J to 3 bases, leaving 5 bases not matched to a gene. The CDR3 length is 13 residues. The CDR3: CASRGQIRYEQYF. The CDR3 DNA is TGTGCCAGCAGGGGACAGATCCGCTACGAGCAGTACTTC.

This rearrangement joins TRBV25-1 to TRBJ1-4; 9 bases line up with TRBD1. There are 15 residues in the CDR3. The germline V gene has CDR1 MGHDK and CDR2 SYGVNS. V shed 6 bases, J shed 8 bases, and the junction held 10 bases outside the gene matches. The CDR3 DNA is TGTGCCAGCAGCCAAGCAACAGGGGGCTTAGAAAAACTGTTTTTT. It codes for CASSQATGGLEKLFF. Drawing the rest from reference TRBV25-1 and TRBJ1-4, the complete variable domain is EADIYQTPRYLVIGTGKKITLECSQTMGHDKMYWYQQDPGMELHLIHYSYGVNSTEKGDLSSESTVSRIRTEHFPLTLESARPSHTSQYLCASSQATGGLEKLFFGSGTQLSVL.

Ten or more counts support this clonotype. The chain combines TRBV20-1 with TRBJ1-5, with 7 bases fitting TRBD1. This CDR3 comprises 15 residues. Germline V gene lookup returns CDR1 DFQATT and CDR2 SNEGSKA (reference sequence). V lost 3 bases and J lost 1; bases outside the gene matches: 6. The CDR3 DNA follows: TGCAGTGCTAGTCCGACAGGGCGGAGCAATCAGCCCCAGCATTTT. This sequence encodes CSASPTGRSNQPQHF.

This clonotype was seen at least ten times. J is TRBJ2-6 and V is TRBV18, with D possibly TRBD1 on 6 matching bases. This CDR3 contains 15 residues. V dropped 3 bases and J dropped 4 bases, with 10 bases sitting between them. CDR1 KGHSH and CDR2 LQKENI come from the germline V gene. Here the CDR3 reads CASSPTGSGANVLTF. The CDR3 DNA reads TGTGCCAGCTCACCGACAGGTTCAGGGGCCAACGTCCTGACTTTC.

This clonotype was seen ten or more times. The chain is built from TRBV2 and TRBJ1-2, with D perhaps matching TRBD1 (6 bases). V lost 7 bases, J lost 4 bases, and 16 bases lay in between. Germline loops: CDR1 SNHLY, CDR2 FYNNEI. The CDR3 is made up of 14 amino acids. CDR3 in DNA: TGTGCCAGCACGGAGGGGGGGCTTATCTATGGCTACACCTTC. The encoded protein is CASTEGGLIYGYTF. Together with reference TRBV2 and TRBJ1-2, the CDR3 gives the full variable domain: EPEVTQTPSHQVTQMGQEVILRCVPISNHLYFYWYRQILGQKVEFLVSFYNNEISEKSEIFDDQFSVERPDGSNFTLKIRSTKLEDSAMYFCASTEGGLIYGYTFGSGTRLTVV.

The rearrangement uses TRBV6-1 and TRBJ2-1, with 10 positions matching TRBD2. CDR3 size: 16 residues. Germline V lookup: CDR1 MNHNS, CDR2 SASEGT. After removal of 1 base from V and 6 bases from J, the junction contained 6 bases not matched to a gene. The CDR3 sequence: CASSEVASGSSNEQFF. As DNA, the CDR3 is TGTGCCAGCAGTGAAGTGGCTAGCGGGAGCAGCAATGAGCAGTTCTTC.

The chain employs TRBV19 and TRBJ1-1; 9 bases fit TRBD1. This CDR3 has 13 amino acids. Germline V gives CDR1 LNHDA, CDR2 SQIVND (reference sequence). V lost 6 bases, J lost 11 bases, and 10 bases stayed unmatched. CDR3 nucleotide sequence: TGTGCCAGTAGCCCGGGACAGGGATTGTGGGCTTTCTTT. Translating it yields CASSPGQGLWAFF.

This clonotype was recorded many times. The chain is built from TRBV3-1 and TRBJ2-1, with 13 bases matching TRBD2. Trimming took 1 base from V and 6 from J; bases not matched to a gene: 0. The CDR3 extends over 15 amino acids. The germline V gene encodes CDR1 LGHDT and CDR2 YNNKEL (reference sequence). As DNA, the CDR3 is TGTGCCAGCAGCCAAGGACTAGCGGGAGGCAATGAGCAGTTCTTC. Its translation: CASSQGLAGGNEQFF.

This chain connects TRBV20-1 to TRBJ2-7, with a weak D call TRBD1 (6 bases). CDR1 is DFQATT and CDR2 is SNEGSKA in the germline V gene (reference sequence). V was trimmed by 3 bases and J by 2 bases, leaving 11 bases between them. CDR3 length equals 13 residues. CDR3 nucleotide sequence: TGCAGTGCTAGCTCCCGGGACACCTACGAGCAGTACTTC. The encoded protein is CSASSRDTYEQYF.

Many counts were recorded for this clonotype. The rearrangement links TRBV6-1 to TRBJ1-5, with 11 bases matching TRBD1. The CDR3 contains 14 residues. V gave up 4 bases and J gave up 6 bases; unmatched junction bases: 2. Germline assignment: CDR1 MNHNS and CDR2 SASEGT. DNA for the CDR3: TGTGCCAGCAGTGTCGGGACAGGGGGTCAGCCCCAGCATTTT. Amino acids: CASSVGTGGQPQHF.

Note on this clonotype: It may be a read error: a sequence one base away is much more abundant. The chain carries TRBV5-1 and TRBJ1-5; D perhaps matches TRBD1 (5 bases). Germline V CDR1 and CDR2: SGHRS, YFSETQ. V lost 0 bases and J lost 9, with 16 bases in between. This CDR3 spans 15 amino acids. Here the CDR3 DNA reads TGCGCCAGCAGCTTGGGACGGGGGAGTTTGTGGCCCCAGCATTTT. Its translation: CASSLGRGSLWPQHF.

This clonotype was seen at least ten times. V and J are TRBV2 and TRBJ2-7; D not resolved. V lost 7 bases and J 0 bases, leaving 13 bases between the germline ends. CDR1 and CDR2 from the germline V gene are SNHLY and FYNNEI. CDR3 length: 14 amino acids. CDR3 DNA: TGTGCCAGCACGCCTCAATTGGGCTCCTACGAGCAGTACTTC. Its translation: CASTPQLGSYEQYF.

This clonotype turned up a few times. The CDR3, as DNA: TGTGCCACCAGCAGAGGTCCGACTAGCGGATTACCCTACAATGAGCAGTTCTTC. The encoded protein is CATSRGPTSGLPYNEQFF. The chain uses TRBV15 and TRBJ2-1; the match to TRBD2 covers 9 bases. From germline, CDR1 is LNHNV and CDR2 YYDKDF (reference sequence). With V trimmed by 1 base and J by 2 bases, 9 bases remained unmatched. The CDR3 sequence is 18 residues long.

This chain connects TRBV4-1 to TRBJ2-7; a weak D match, TRBD1 (5 bases). CDR1 and CDR2 (germline): MGHRA, YSYEKL. The CDR3 has 15 residues. The V and J ends lost 1 base and 0 bases respectively, with 10 bases between them. The CDR3 region is CASSQGQTSSYEQYF. CDR3 DNA sequence: TGCGCCAGCAGCCAAGGACAGACCAGCTCCTACGAGCAGTACTTC.

The chain links TRBV19 to TRBJ2-3; D possibly corresponds to TRBD2 (5 bases). Trimming pared 3 bases from V and 0 bases from J, leaving 19 bases between. The CDR3 totals 18 residues. The germline CDR1 and CDR2 sequences are LNHDA and SQIVND (reference sequence). CDR3 bases: TGTGCCAGTAGTATTACCGGGGAACTGTTTTCTAGCACAGATACGCAGTATTTT. It codes for CASSITGELFSSTDTQYF. Variable domain in full (rest from reference TRBV19 and TRBJ2-3): DGGITQSPKYLFRKEGQNVTLSCEQNLNHDAMYWYRQDPGQGLRLIYYSQIVNDFQKGDIAEGYSVSREKKESFPLTVTSAQKNPTAFYLCASSITGELFSSTDTQYFGPGTRLTVL.

This clonotype was picked up many times. The V and J genes are TRBV6-5 and TRBJ2-5, with D perhaps being TRBD1 or TRBD2 (6 bases each). Trimming took 0 bases from V and 7 from J, leaving 12 bases between them. Germline loops: CDR1 MNHEY, CDR2 SVGAGI. The CDR3 loop spans 14 amino acids. The chain's CDR3 is CASSYSSGGGTQYF. The CDR3, as DNA: TGTGCCAGCAGTTACTCGAGTGGAGGGGGGACCCAGTACTTC.

The table lists this clonotype with a few counts. The V and J genes are TRBV20-1 and TRBJ2-3, with a possible D match to TRBD2 (6 bases). The V gene lost 0 bases and the J gene lost 3 bases, with 19 bases spanning the gap. The germline CDR1 and CDR2 sequences are DFQATT and SNEGSKA (reference sequence). The CDR3 spans 17 residues. CDR3 residues: CSARDIPVNSGTDTQYF. CDR3 sequence (DNA): TGCAGTGCTAGAGATATCCCGGTGAATAGCGGAACAGATACGCAGTATTTT.

The chain joins TRBV11-2 to TRBJ2-7; tentative D call: TRBD1 (7 bases). CDR1 and CDR2 from the germline V gene are SGHAT and FQNNGV. There are 17 residues in the CDR3. V was trimmed by 2 bases and J by 0 bases, leaving 17 bases between them. The CDR3, as DNA: TGTGCCAGCAGCTTACAGGGGGGCGGGTTTTTCTCCTACGAGCAGTACTTC. This translates into CASSLQGGGFFSYEQYF.

This clonotype was seen many times. For the CDR3, the DNA is TGTGCCAGCAGTTTATTCCCTGGCGGGCACTCCTACAATGAGCAGTTCTTC. Residues: CASSLFPGGHSYNEQFF. The chain employs TRBV28 and TRBJ2-1; a possible D gene is TRBD2 (5 bases). CDR1 is MDHEN, CDR2 SYDVKM, per germline. This CDR3 contains 17 residues. V lost 1 base and J 0 bases, leaving 13 bases between the germline ends.

This clonotype was observed many times. This chain joins TRBV6-6 and TRBJ2-3; no definite D call. Trimming shortened V by 0 bases and J by 4 bases, and 8 bases separated the two germline ends. This CDR3 comprises 14 residues. Germline V CDR1 and CDR2: MNHNY, SVGAGI (reference sequence). CDR3 in amino acids: CASSYSKVADTQYF. For the CDR3, the DNA is TGTGCCAGCAGTTACTCGAAGGTGGCAGATACGCAGTATTTT.